The 21 T cell receptor beta chains reported below all come from one sample, sequenced in a study of T cells in Graves' hyperthyroidism and ophthalmopathy. RNA transcripts provided the source from which TCR beta CDR3 regions were amplified. The study used the HTBI primer set for a first-round RT-PCR of the TCR CDR3. TCRdb re-derived calls from the multiplex PCR reads in MiXCR, one entry per CDR3 protein. The sample contains about 350,000 distinct CDR3 sequences, about a sixth of which appear only once. Sequenced: blood. These receptor sequences come from a woman aged 25-40 years with Graves' hyperthyroidism that later progressed to Graves' ophthalmopathy.

This clonotype occurred many times. The chain combines TRBV29-1 with TRBJ2-3; tentative D call: TRBD2 (6 bases). The CDR3 covers 14 residues. The V end was cut by 6 bases, the J end by 2 bases, with 15 bases between. Per germline, CDR1 SQVTM and CDR2 ANQGSEA. In nucleotides, the CDR3 is TGCAGCGTGTTGCTAGGGAGGCCCACAGATACGCAGTATTTT. This sequence encodes CSVLLGRPTDTQYF.

This clonotype came up many times. This rearrangement joins TRBV14 to TRBJ2-7; perhaps TRBD2 as D (6 bases). Trimming shortened V by 1 base and J by 0 bases, and 19 bases separated the two germline ends. This CDR3 is built from 18 residues. Germline V gives CDR1 SGHDN, CDR2 FVKESK. The CDR3 nucleotides are TGTGCCAGCAGCCAAGTCGCCCTAAGGGAGGTTTACTCCTACGAGCAGTACTTC. Protein sequence: CASSQVALREVYSYEQYF.

This clonotype has only a few counts. The chain uses TRBV29-1 and TRBJ2-1; D is undetermined. V lost 7 bases to trimming and J lost 7 bases, with 8 bases between them. Germline V gene lookup returns CDR1 SQVTM and CDR2 ANQGSEA. The CDR3 is 10 residues long. CDR3 loop: CSADINEQFF. The CDR3 DNA follows: TGCAGCGCTGATATTAATGAGCAGTTCTTC.

At least ten counts were recorded for this clonotype. The chain joins TRBV20-1 to TRBJ2-3; 10 bases map to TRBD2. V was clipped by 7 bases and J by 3 bases; unmatched bases: 1. The CDR3 contains 12 residues. The germline V gene has CDR1 DFQATT and CDR2 SNEGSKA (reference sequence). CDR3 in DNA: TGCAGTGTGACTAGCGGGACAGATACGCAGTATTTT. Its protein is CSVTSGTDTQYF.

V and J are TRBV5-6 and TRBJ2-5; a weak D match, TRBD2 (6 bases). CDR1 is SGHDT, CDR2 YYEEEE, per germline. The CDR3 spans 17 residues. Trimming pared 4 bases from V and 5 bases from J, leaving 24 bases between. The CDR3 reads CASSPMGEADVRETQYF. In DNA, the CDR3 is TGTGCCAGCAGCCCCATGGGGGAGGCGGACGTCCGCGAGACCCAGTACTTC.

This clonotype was detected only a few times. A much larger clone lies a single base off, so this may be a read error. V gene TRBV27 combines with J gene TRBJ2-7, with TRBD2 matching over 7 bases. Trimming took 11 bases from V and 5 from J; bases not matched to a gene: 15. Germline lookup yields CDR1 MNHEY and CDR2 SMNVEV (reference sequence). This CDR3 is built from 14 residues. The DNA of the CDR3 is TGTGCCTGTGGCGACGGGGGGAGGTGGAACGAGCAGTACTTC. It encodes CACGDGGRWNEQYF.

This clonotype was detected ten times or more. The V call is TRBV12-3 or TRBV12-4, the J call TRBJ1-3, with TRBD1 matching 8 bases. CDR3 length: 15 residues. J gave up 5 bases and V 5 bases, and 8 bases lay outside the gene matches. The CDR3 spells CASSAGTGDRNTIYF. CDR3 nucleotide sequence: TGTGCCAGCAGTGCTGGGACAGGAGATCGAAACACCATATATTTT.

This clonotype was found once. The J gene is TRBJ1-1, the V gene TRBV3-1; no firm D call. V was pared by 0 bases and J by 1 base, with 6 bases between. Germline V CDR1 and CDR2: LGHDT, YNNKEL (reference sequence). The CDR3 totals 14 residues. The CDR3 DNA sequence: TGTGCCAGCAGCCAAGATATGGAGAACACTGAAGCTTTCTTT. Translated: CASSQDMENTEAFF.

This clonotype was seen at least ten times. This chain connects TRBV19 to TRBJ1-1; D call uncertain. The germline CDR1 and CDR2 sequences are LNHDA and SQIVND (reference sequence). This CDR3 contains 14 residues. Trimming took 0 bases from V and 0 from J, leaving 5 bases between them. The chain's CDR3 is CASSIEGMNTEAFF. DNA for the CDR3: TGTGCCAGTAGTATAGAGGGGATGAACACTGAAGCTTTCTTT.

On this clonotype: This may be a read error, as it is one base from a much larger clone. This chain uses TRBV20-1 with TRBJ2-1, with TRBD2 matching over 11 bases. The junction had 12 bases not matched to a gene; V was cut back by 2 bases and J by 9 bases. CDR1 and CDR2 from the germline V gene are DFQATT and SNEGSKA (reference sequence). There are 16 residues in the CDR3. For the CDR3, the DNA is TGCAGTGCTAGACCCATCTCTAGCGGGGGGTCAGGTGAGCAGTTCTTC. Translated: CSARPISSGGSGEQFF.

The rearrangement links TRBV4-1 to TRBJ2-7, with 11 bases lining up with TRBD1. This CDR3 is built from 17 residues. J lost 4 bases, V lost 4 bases, and 12 bases had no gene match. Germline CDR1 MGHRA, CDR2 YSYEKL. As DNA, the CDR3 is TGCGCCAGCAGCCTCACACCGCGGGACAGGGGGTCTTACGAGCAGTACTTC. This encodes CASSLTPRDRGSYEQYF.

This clonotype was seen repeatedly, ten times or more. CDR3 residues: CASSWDRQVTGELFF. In nucleotides, the CDR3 is TGTGCCAGCAGCTGGGACAGACAGGTCACCGGGGAGCTGTTTTTT. The chain combines TRBV28 with TRBJ2-2, with 7 bases identical to TRBD1. The CDR3 spans 15 residues. The V gene's germline CDR1 is MDHEN and CDR2 SYDVKM. V lost 6 bases to trimming and J lost 4 bases; unmatched junction nucleotides: 8.

This clonotype was counted between two and nine times. The V gene is TRBV6-4, the J gene TRBJ2-7; possibly TRBD1 for D (6 bases). V was trimmed by 10 bases and J by 7 bases, leaving 26 bases between them. CDR3 length: 15 residues. CDR1 and CDR2 from the germline V gene are MRHNA and SNTAGT. This CDR3 reads CATALSGTPGSEQYF. The CDR3, as DNA: TGTGCCACCGCTCTCTCGGGGACACCGGGCTCAGAGCAGTACTTC.

This clonotype was counted at least ten times. The chain employs TRBV29-1 and TRBJ2-1; D might be TRBD2 (6 bases). The CDR3 extends over 16 amino acids. V was trimmed by 1 base and J by 2 bases, leaving 15 bases between them. CDR1 is SQVTM and CDR2 is ANQGSEA in the germline V gene. Written as DNA, the CDR3 is TGCAGCGTTGAAGCATTCGGAGCGGGTACCTACAATGAGCAGTTCTTC. This codes for CSVEAFGAGTYNEQFF.

The sample holds many counts of this clonotype. This may arise from a read error, as a much more abundant clone is one base away. This chain links TRBV6-2 or TRBV6-3 with TRBJ2-7; D remains unclear. This CDR3 has 11 residues. The germline gives CDR1 MNHEY, CDR2 SVGEGT. Trimming stripped 2 bases from V and 2 bases from J, with 1 base between. For the CDR3, the DNA is TGTGCCAGCAGTTACACCTACGAGCAGTACTTC. Protein: CASSYTYEQYF.

This chain joins TRBV7-9 and TRBJ1-4, with 7 nucleotides matching TRBD1. Germline CDR1 and CDR2: SEHNR and FQNEAQ (reference sequence). The CDR3 spans 13 residues. V was clipped by 1 base and J by 8 bases; unmatched bases: 1. The CDR3 coding sequence is TGTGCCAGCAGCTTAGAACAGGGGGAAAAACTGTTTTTT. Its translation is CASSLEQGEKLFF.

Worth noting for this clonotype: This clone may be a read error of a much larger clone one base away. The chain joins TRBV28 to TRBJ1-6; D is perhaps TRBD1 (5 bases). This CDR3 is 14 amino acids long. The V gene's germline CDR1 is MDHEN and CDR2 SYDVKM. CDR3 coding DNA: TGTGGCAGCAGTCCCGGGACGTCTAATTCACCCCTCCACTTT. Translating gives CGSSPGTSNSPLHF.

This clonotype was seen repeatedly, ten times or more. V and J are TRBV6-2 or TRBV6-3 and TRBJ1-5, with D uncertain. The CDR3 contains 14 residues. Between the trimmed V and J ends, which lost 0 bases and 5 bases, there was a span of 8 bases. CDR1 is MNHEY, CDR2 SVGEGT, per germline. CDR3: CASSYSAGHQPQHF. CDR3 bases: TGTGCCAGCAGTTACTCGGCGGGTCATCAGCCCCAGCATTTT.

This rearrangement joins TRBV24-1 to TRBJ2-1; 11 bases agree with TRBD2. Germline V gene lookup returns CDR1 KGHDR and CDR2 SFDVKD. J was trimmed by 7 bases and V by 3 bases; bases with no gene match: 7. The CDR3 is 16 amino acids. In DNA form, the CDR3 reads TGTGCCACCAGTGATACAACTAGCGGGAGTATAAATGAGCAGTTCTTC. This codes for CATSDTTSGSINEQFF.

This clonotype was detected many times. The chain recombines TRBV11-2 with TRBJ2-7, with D perhaps matching TRBD1 or TRBD2 (5 bases each). V was shortened by 2 bases and J by 5 bases, with 19 bases between the two germline ends. The CDR3 spans 16 residues. Germline values: CDR1 SGHAT, CDR2 FQNNGV. This CDR3 is CASSLLRVGKGHEQYF. In DNA form, the CDR3 reads TGTGCCAGCAGCTTACTGAGGGTGGGGAAGGGGCACGAGCAGTACTTC.

In its sample, this clonotype was seen many times. The rearrangement uses TRBV18 and TRBJ1-4; D possibly corresponds to TRBD1 (6 bases). The germline V gene has CDR1 KGHSH and CDR2 LQKENI. This CDR3 has 15 amino acids. The V and J ends lost 0 bases and 7 bases respectively, with 12 bases between them. The CDR3 DNA reads as TGTGCCAGCTCACCACCGGGGGGCCGGAGTGAAAAACTGTTTTTT. Translation: CASSPPGGRSEKLFF.